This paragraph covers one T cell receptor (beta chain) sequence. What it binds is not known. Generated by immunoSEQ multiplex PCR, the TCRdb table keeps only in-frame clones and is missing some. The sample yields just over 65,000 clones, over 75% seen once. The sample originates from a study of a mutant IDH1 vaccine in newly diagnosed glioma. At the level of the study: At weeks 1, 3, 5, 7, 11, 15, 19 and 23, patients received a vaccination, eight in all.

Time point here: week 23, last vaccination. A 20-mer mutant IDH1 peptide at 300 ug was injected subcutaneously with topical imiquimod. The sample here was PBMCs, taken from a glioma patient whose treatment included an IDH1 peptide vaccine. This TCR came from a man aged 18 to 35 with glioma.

The CDR3 region has the DNA TGTGCCAGCAGCCCTGGGCTGCAGCCCCTTGGGGAGCAGTACTTC. Translation gives CASSPGLQPLGEQYF. The J gene is TRBJ2-7, the V gene TRBV13; D not resolved. CDR1 PRHDT and CDR2 FYEKMQ come from the germline V gene (reference sequence). The CDR3 length is 15 residues. Trimming removed 5 bases at V and 7 bases at J, with 21 bases between. Based on the CDR3 plus reference TRBV13 and TRBJ2-7, the full variable domain is AAGVIQSPRHLIKEKRETATLKCYPIPRHDTVYWYQQGPGQDPQFLISFYEKMQSDKGSIPDRFSAQQFSDYHSELNMSSLELGDSALYFCASSPGLQPLGEQYFGPGTRLTVT.